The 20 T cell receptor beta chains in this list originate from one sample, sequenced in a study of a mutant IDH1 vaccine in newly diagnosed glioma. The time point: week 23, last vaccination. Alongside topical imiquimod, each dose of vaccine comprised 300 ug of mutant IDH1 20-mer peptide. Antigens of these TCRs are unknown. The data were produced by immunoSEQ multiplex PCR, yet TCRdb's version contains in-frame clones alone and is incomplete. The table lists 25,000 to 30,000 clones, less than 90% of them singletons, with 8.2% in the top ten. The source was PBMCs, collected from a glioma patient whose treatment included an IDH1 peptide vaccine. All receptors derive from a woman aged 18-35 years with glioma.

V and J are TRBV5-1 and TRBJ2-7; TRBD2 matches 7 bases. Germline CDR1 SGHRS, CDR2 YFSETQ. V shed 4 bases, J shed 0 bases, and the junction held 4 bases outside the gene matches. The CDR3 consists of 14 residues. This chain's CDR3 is CASSPSGNSYEQYF. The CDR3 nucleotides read TGCGCCAGCAGCCCCAGCGGGAACTCCTACGAGCAGTACTTC.

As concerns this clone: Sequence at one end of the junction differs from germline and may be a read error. The CDR3 spells CASREEPGQAFF. CDR3 nucleotides: TGTGCCAGCAGGGAAGAACCGGGACAAGCTTTCTTT. This chain links TRBV6-1 with TRBJ1-1; weak D call: TRBD1 (5 bases). Germline V CDR1 and CDR2: MNHNS, SASEGT. CDR3 length equals 12 residues.

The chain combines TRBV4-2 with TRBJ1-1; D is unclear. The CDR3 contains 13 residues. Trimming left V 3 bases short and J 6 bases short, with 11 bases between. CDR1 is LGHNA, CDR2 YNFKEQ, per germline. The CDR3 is CASSQGLGAEAFF. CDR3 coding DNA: TGTGCCAGCAGCCAGGGGTTGGGCGCTGAAGCTTTCTTT.

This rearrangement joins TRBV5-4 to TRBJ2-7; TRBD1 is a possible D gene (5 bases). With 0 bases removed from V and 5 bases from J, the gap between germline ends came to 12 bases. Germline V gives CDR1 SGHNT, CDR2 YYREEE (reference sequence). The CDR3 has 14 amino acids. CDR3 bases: TGTGCCAGCAGCTTGGGTGGGGCAGGGAACGAGCAGTACTTC. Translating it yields CASSLGGAGNEQYF.

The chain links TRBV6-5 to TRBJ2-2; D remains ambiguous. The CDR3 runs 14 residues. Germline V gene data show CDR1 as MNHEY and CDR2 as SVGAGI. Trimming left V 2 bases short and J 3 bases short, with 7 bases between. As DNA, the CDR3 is TGTGCCAGCAGTTACGAGAGCCACACCGGGGAGCTGTTTTTT. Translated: CASSYESHTGELFF.

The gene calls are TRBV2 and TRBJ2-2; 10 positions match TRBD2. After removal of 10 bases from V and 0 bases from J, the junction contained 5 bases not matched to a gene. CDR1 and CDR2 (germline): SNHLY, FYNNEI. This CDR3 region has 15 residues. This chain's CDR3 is CATLAGGSNTGELFF. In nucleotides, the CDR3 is TGTGCCACATTAGCGGGAGGTTCGAACACCGGGGAGCTGTTTTTT.

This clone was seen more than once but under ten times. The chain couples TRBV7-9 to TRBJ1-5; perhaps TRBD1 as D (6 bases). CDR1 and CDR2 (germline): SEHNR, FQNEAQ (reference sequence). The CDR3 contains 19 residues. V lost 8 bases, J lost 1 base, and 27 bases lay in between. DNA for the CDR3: TGTGCCAGCCAGCCAGGGGAGGGAGGGCCGAAGTTAAGCAATCAGCCCCAGCATTTT. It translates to CASQPGEGGPKLSNQPQHF.

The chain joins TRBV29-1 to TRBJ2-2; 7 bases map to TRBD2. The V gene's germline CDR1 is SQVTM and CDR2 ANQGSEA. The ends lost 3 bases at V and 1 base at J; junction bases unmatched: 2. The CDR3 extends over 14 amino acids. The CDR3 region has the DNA TGCAGCGTTGAGACTAGCTGGAACACCGGGGAGCTGTTTTTT. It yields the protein CSVETSWNTGELFF.

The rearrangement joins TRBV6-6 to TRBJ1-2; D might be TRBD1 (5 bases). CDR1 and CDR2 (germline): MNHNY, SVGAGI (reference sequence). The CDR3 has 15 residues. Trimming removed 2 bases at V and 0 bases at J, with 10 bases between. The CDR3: CASSYRDGANYGYTF. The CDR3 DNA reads TGTGCCAGCAGTTACCGGGACGGCGCTAACTATGGCTACACCTTC.

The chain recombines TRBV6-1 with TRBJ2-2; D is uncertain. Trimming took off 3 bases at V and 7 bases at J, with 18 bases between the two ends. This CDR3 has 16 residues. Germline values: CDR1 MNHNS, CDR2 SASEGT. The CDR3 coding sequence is TGTGCCAGCAGTGAGGTCTCGGTTGGTCTACACGGGGAGCTGTTTTTT. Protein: CASSEVSVGLHGELFF.

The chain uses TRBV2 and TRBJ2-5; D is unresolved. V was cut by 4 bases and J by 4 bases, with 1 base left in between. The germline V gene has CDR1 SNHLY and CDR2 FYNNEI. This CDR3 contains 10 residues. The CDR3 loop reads CASSVETQYF. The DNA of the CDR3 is TGTGCCAGCAGTGTAGAGACCCAGTACTTC.

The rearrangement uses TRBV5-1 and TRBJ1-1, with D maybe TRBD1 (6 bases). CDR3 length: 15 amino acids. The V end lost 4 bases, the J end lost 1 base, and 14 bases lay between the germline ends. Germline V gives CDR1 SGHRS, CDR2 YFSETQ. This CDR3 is CASSPTGHTNTEAFF. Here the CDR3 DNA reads TGCGCCAGCAGCCCAACGGGACACACGAACACTGAAGCTTTCTTT.

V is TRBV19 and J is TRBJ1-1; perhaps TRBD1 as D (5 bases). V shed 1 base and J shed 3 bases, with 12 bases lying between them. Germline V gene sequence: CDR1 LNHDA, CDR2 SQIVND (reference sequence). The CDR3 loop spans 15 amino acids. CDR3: CASSIGARADTEAFF. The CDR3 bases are TGTGCCAGTAGTATAGGTGCCAGGGCCGACACTGAAGCTTTCTTT.

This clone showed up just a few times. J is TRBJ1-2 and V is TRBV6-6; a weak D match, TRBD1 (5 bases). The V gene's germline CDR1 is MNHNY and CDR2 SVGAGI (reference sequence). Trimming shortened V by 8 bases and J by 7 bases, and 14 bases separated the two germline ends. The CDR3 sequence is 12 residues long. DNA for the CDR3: TGTGCCAGCGGCTCCTTGGGGGGTGGCTACACCTTC. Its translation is CASGSLGGGYTF.

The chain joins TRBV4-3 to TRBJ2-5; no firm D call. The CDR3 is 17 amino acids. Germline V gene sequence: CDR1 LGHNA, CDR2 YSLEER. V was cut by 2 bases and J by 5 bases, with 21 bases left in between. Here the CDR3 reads CASSQYGPAPFTETQYF. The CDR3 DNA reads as TGCGCCAGCAGCCAATACGGCCCGGCCCCCTTTACGGAGACCCAGTACTTC.

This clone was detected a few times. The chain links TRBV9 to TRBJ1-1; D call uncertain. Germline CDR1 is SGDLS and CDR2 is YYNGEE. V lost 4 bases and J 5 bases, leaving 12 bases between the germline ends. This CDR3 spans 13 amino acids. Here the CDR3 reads CASSPGVQTEAFF. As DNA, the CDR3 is TGTGCCAGCAGCCCCGGGGTGCAGACTGAAGCTTTCTTT. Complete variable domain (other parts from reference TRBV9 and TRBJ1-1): DSGVTQTPKHLITATGQRVTLRCSPRSGDLSVYWYQQSLDQGLQFLIQYYNGEERAKGNILERFSAQQFPDLHSELNLSSLELGDSALYFCASSPGVQTEAFFGQGTRLTVV.

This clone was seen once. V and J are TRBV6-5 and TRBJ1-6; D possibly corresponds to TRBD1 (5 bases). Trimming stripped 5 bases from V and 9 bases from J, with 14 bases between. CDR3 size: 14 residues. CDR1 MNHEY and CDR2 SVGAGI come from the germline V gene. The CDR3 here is CASSKGLRGSPLHF. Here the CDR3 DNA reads TGTGCCAGCAGTAAGGGGCTGAGGGGTTCACCCCTCCACTTT.

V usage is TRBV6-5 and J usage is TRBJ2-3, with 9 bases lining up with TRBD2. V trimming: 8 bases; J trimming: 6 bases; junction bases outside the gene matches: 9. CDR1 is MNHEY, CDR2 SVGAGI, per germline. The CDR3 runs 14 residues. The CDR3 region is CASFASGTDDTQYF. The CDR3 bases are TGTGCCAGCTTCGCTAGCGGGACGGATGATACGCAGTATTTT.

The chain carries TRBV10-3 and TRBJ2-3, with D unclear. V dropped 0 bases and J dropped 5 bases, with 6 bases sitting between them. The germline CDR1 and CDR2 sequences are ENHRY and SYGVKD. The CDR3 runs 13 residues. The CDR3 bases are TGTGCCATCAGTGAGTCGCCGGGAGATACGCAGTATTTT. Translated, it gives CAISESPGDTQYF.

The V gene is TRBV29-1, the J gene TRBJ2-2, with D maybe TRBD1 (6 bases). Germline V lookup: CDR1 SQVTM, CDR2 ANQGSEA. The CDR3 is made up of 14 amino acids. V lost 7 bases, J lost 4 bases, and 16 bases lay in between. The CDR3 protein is CSAWNGGGTGELFF. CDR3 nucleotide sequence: TGCAGCGCTTGGAATGGGGGCGGCACCGGGGAGCTGTTTTTT.